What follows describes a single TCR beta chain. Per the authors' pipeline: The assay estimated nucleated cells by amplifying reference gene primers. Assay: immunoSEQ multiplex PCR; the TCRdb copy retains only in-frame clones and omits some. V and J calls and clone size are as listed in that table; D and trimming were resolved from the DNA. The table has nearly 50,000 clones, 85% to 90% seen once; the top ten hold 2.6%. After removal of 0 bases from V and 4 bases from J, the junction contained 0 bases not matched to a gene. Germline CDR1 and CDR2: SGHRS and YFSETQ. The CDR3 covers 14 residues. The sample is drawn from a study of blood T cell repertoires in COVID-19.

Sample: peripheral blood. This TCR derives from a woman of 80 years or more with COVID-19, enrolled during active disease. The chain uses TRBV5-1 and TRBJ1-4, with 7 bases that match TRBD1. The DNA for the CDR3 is TGCGCCAGCAGCTTGGGGGACAGTAATGAAAAACTGTTTTTT. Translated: CASSLGDSNEKLFF.